The clone carrying this TCR beta chain was observed at least ten times. Antigen unknown. These data originate in a study of T cell repertoires in cytomegalovirus infection. Study-level background: Public TCR beta signatures provided an indication of both CMV infection and a matching HLA type.

The germline gives CDR1 MNHEY, CDR2 SMNVEV (reference sequence). V lost 5 bases, J lost 2 bases, and 2 bases stayed unmatched. The CDR3 loop spans 15 amino acids. General study results and limits: Across the ex vivo response, the dominant clonotypes were HLA-C-restricted CMV-specific TCR beta clonotypes. Using cumulative public TCR beta family frequency, the authors identified those who carried CMV together with the relevant HLA.

TCRdb reprocessed the reads with MiXCR, giving one entry per CDR3 protein. This sample yields some 240,000 distinct CDR3 sequences, of which 17% are seen a single time; less than 60% belongs to the top ten. The clonotype was recovered from a human donor in good health (CMV status not recorded). Some clones in this sample may be carry-over from other donors' samples. The source material was CD8+ T cells from PBMCs. The V and J genes are TRBV27 and TRBJ2-1; 11 bases are a match to TRBD2. CDR3 amino acids: CASSLSGGAYNEQFF. CDR3 DNA sequence: TGTGCCAGCAGTCTTAGCGGGGGGGCCTACAATGAGCAGTTCTTC.